Listed here is a single TCR beta chain. Its antigen is unknown. Vbeta (60) and Jbeta (13) primers were used in the PCR. Generated by immunoSEQ multiplex PCR, the TCRdb table keeps only in-frame clones and is missing some. This repertoire shows tens of thousands of clones, 60% to 85% found once; its top ten account for 1.6%. The record originates from a study of cytomegalovirus exposure and HLA in healthy donors. Overall study results and limits: It was confirmed in vitro that three of the CMV-associated chains were specific for CMV antigens.

The sequenced sample was PBMCs. This TCR derives from a man between 40 and 49 years old in good health and CMV-seronegative.

The CDR3 sequence: CASSLVFERDRTYEQYF. CDR3 coding DNA: TGTGCCAGCAGCTTGGTGTTTGAGCGGGACAGGACCTACGAGCAGTACTTC. This chain links TRBV7-2 with TRBJ2-7; D may be TRBD1 (8 bases). The CDR3 extends over 17 amino acids. Germline V lookup: CDR1 SGHTA, CDR2 FQGNSA. With 3 bases removed from V and 2 bases from J, the gap between germline ends came to 20 bases.